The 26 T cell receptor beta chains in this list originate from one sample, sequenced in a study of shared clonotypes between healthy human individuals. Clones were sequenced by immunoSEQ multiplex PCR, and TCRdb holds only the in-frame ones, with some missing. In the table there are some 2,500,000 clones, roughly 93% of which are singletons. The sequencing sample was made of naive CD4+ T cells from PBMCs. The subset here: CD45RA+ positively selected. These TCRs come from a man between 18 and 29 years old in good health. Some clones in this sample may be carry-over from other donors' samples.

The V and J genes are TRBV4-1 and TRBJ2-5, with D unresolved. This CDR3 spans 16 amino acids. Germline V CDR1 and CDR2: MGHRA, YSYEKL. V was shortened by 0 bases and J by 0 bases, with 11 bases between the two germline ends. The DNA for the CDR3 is TGCGCCAGCAGCCAAGATGTGCGGCCCGACCAAGAGACCCAGTACTTC. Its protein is CASSQDVRPDQETQYF.

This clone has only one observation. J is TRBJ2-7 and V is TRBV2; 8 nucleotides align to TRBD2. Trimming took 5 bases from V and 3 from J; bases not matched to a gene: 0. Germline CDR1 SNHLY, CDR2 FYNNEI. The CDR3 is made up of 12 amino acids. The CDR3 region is CASSSGGYEQYF. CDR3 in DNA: TGTGCCAGCAGTAGCGGGGGCTACGAGCAGTACTTC.

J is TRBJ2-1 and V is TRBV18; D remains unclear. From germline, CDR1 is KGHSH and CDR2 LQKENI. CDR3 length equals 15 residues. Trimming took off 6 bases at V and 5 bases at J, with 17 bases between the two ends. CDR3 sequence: CASSPGGVRDNEQFF. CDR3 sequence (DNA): TGTGCCAGCTCCCCTGGTGGGGTTAGGGACAATGAGCAGTTCTTC.

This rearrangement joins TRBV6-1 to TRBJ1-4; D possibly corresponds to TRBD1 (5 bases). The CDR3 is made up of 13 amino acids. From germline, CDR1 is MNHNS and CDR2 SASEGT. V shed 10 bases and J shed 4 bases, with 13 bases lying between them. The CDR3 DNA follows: TGTGCCACCCCTAGGGGAATTAATGAAAAACTGTTTTTT. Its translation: CATPRGINEKLFF.

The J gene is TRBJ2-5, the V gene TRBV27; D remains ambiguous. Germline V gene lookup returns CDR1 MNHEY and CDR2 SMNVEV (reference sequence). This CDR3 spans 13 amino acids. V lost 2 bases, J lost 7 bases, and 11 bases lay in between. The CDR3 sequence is CASSLSTKMTQYF. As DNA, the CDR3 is TGTGCCAGCAGTTTAAGTACTAAGATGACCCAGTACTTC.

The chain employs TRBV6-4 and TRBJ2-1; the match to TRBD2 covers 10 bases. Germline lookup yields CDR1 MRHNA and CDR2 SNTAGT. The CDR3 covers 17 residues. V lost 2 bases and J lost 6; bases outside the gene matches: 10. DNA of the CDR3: TGTGCCAGCAGTGACACGGACACTAGCGGGGCTGGCAATGAGCAGTTCTTC. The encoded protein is CASSDTDTSGAGNEQFF.

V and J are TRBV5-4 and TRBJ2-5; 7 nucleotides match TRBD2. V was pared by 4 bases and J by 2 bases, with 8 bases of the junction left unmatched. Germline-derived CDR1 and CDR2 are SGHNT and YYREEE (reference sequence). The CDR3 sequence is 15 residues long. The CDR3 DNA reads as TGTGCCAGCAGCCGGGGGGAAGTCTCACAAGAGACCCAGTACTTC. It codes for CASSRGEVSQETQYF.

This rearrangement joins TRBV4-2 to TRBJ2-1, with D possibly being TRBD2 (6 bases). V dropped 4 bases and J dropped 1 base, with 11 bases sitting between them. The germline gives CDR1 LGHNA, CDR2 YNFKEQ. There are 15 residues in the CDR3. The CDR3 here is CASSRGGSSYNEQFF. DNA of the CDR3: TGTGCCAGCAGCCGTGGGGGGTCTTCCTACAATGAGCAGTTCTTC.

CDR3 DNA sequence: TGTGCCAGCAGCCGGACTAGCGGGGCGCTCACAGATACGCAGTATTTT. Translating gives CASSRTSGALTDTQYF. V gene TRBV9 combines with J gene TRBJ2-3, with TRBD2 matching 12 bases. Trimming took 4 bases from V and 2 from J; bases not matched to a gene: 5. This CDR3 is 16 amino acids long. Germline V gene data show CDR1 as SGDLS and CDR2 as YYNGEE.

The CDR3 DNA reads as TGCGCCAGCAGTTACCGGGACAGCCCAAGCACAGATACGCAGTATTTT. It specifies CASSYRDSPSTDTQYF. This chain links TRBV5-1 with TRBJ2-3, with 7 bases aligning to TRBD1. J was trimmed by 0 bases and V by 5 bases; bases with no gene match: 9. The CDR3 contains 16 residues. The V gene's germline CDR1 is SGHRS and CDR2 YFSETQ.

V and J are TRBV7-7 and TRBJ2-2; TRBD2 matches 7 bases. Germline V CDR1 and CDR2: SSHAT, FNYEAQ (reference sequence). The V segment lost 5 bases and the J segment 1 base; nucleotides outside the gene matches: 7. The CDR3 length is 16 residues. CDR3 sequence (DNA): TGTGCCAGCAGCCCCAGGGCTAGCGGGAACACCGGGGAGCTGTTTTTT. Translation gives CASSPRASGNTGELFF.

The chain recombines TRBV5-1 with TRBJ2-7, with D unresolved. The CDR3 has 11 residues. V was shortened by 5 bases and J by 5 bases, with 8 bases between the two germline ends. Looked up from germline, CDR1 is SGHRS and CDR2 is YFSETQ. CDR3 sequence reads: CASSILNEQYF. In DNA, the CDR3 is TGCGCCAGCAGTATCTTAAACGAGCAGTACTTC.

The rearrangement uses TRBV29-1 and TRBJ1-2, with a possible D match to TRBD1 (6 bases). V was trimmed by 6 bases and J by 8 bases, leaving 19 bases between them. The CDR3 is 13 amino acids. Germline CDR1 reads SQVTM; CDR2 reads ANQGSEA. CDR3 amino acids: CSVPGVGGGGYTF. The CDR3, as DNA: TGCAGCGTCCCTGGTGTCGGGGGCGGAGGCTACACCTTC.

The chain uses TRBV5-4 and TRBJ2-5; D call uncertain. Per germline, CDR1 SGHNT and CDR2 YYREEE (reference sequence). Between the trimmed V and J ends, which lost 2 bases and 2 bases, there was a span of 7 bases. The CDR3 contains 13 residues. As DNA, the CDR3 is TGTGCCAGCAGCTTCCCGGCTCAAGAGACCCAGTACTTC. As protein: CASSFPAQETQYF.

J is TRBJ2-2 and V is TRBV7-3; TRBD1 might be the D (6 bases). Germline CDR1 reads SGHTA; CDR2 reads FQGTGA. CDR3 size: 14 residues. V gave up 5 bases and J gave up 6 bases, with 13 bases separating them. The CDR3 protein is CASSPNRAPGELFF. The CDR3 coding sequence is TGTGCCAGCAGCCCGAACAGGGCCCCCGGGGAGCTGTTTTTT.

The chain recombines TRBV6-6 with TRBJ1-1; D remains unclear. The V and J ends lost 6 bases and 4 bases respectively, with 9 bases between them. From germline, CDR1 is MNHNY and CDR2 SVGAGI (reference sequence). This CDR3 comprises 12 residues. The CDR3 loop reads CASRTWTTEAFF. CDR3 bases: TGTGCCAGCAGGACCTGGACCACTGAAGCTTTCTTT.

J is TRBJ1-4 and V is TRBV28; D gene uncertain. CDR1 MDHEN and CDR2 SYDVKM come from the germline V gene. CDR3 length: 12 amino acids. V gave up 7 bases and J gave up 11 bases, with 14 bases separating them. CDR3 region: CASNIFRQKLFF. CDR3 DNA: TGTGCCAGCAACATCTTCCGCCAGAAACTGTTTTTT.

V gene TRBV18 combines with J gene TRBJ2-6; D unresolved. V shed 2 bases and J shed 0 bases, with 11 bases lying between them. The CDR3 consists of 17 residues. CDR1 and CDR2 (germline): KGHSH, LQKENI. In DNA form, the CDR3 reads TGTGCCAGCTCACCAACGAGACAAAGCTCTGGGGCCAACGTCCTGACTTTC. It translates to CASSPTRQSSGANVLTF. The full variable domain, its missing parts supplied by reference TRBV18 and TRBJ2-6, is NAGVMQNPRHLVRRRGQEARLRCSPMKGHSHVYWYRQLPEEGLKFMVYLQKENIIDESGMPKERFSAEFPKEGPSILRIQQVVRGDSAAYFCASSPTRQSSGANVLTFGAGSRLTVL.

The CDR3, as DNA: TGTGCCAGCAGCCAAGATCCTCTGGCCCAAGAGACCCAGTACTTC. Amino acid sequence: CASSQDPLAQETQYF. V is TRBV4-2 and J is TRBJ2-5; D not certain. Germline loops: CDR1 LGHNA, CDR2 YNFKEQ. The CDR3 totals 15 residues. The germline V and J ends were trimmed by 0 bases and 1 base, with 9 bases remaining between them.

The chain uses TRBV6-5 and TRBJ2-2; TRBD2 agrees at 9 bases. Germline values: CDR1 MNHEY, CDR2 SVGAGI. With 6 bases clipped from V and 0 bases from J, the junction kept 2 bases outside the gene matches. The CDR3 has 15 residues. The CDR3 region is CASRAGGPNTGELFF. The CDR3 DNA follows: TGTGCCAGCAGGGCGGGAGGGCCGAACACCGGGGAGCTGTTTTTT.

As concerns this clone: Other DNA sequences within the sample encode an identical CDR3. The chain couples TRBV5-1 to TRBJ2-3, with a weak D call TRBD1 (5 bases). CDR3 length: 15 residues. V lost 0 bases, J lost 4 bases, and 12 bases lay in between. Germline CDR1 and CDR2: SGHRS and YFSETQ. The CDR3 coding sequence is TGCGCCAGCAGCTTGGGTCTATCAGGGCCAGATACGCAGTATTTT. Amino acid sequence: CASSLGLSGPDTQYF.

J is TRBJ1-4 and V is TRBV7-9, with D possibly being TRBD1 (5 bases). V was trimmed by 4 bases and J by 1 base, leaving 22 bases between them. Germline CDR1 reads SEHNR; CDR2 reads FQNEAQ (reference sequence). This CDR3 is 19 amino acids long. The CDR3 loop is CASSSPTGRGRVTNEKLFF. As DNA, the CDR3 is TGTGCCAGCAGCTCTCCGACCGGGAGGGGTCGGGTAACTAATGAAAAACTGTTTTTT.

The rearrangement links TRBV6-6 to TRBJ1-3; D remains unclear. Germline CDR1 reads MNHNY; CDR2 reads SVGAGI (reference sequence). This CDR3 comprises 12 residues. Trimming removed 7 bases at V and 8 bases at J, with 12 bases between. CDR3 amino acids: CASIQSWDTIYF. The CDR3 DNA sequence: TGTGCCAGCATCCAGAGTTGGGACACCATATATTTT.

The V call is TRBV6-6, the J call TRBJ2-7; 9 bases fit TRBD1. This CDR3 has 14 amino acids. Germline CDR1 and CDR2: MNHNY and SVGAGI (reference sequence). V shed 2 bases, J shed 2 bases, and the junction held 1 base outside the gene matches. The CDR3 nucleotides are TGTGCCAGCAGTTACGGGACAGGGACCTACGAGCAGTACTTC. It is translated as CASSYGTGTYEQYF.

DNA for the CDR3: TGTGCCAGCAGCCTGGTGCCGACCTACGAGCAGTACTTC. Translated: CASSLVPTYEQYF. V gene TRBV7-3 combines with J gene TRBJ2-7; unclear D gene. The CDR3 has 13 residues. The V gene's germline CDR1 is SGHTA and CDR2 FQGTGA. Trimming cost V 5 bases and J 2 bases, with 10 bases left between them.

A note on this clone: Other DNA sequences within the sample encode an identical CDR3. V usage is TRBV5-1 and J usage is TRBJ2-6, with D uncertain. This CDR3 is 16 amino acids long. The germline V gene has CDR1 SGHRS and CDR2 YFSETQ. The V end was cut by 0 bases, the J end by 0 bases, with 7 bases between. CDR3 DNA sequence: TGCGCCAGCAGCTTGGGACAAAACTCTGGGGCCAACGTCCTGACTTTC. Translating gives CASSLGQNSGANVLTF.